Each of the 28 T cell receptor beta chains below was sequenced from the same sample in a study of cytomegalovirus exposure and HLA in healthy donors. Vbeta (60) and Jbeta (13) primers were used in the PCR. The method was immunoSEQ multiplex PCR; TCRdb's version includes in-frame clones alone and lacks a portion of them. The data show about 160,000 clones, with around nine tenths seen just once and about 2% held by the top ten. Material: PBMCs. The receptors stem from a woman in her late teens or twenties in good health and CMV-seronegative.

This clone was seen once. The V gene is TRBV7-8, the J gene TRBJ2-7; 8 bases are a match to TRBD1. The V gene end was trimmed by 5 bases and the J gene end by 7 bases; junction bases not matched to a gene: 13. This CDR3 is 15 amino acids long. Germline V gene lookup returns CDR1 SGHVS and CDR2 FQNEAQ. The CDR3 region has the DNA TGTGCCAGCAGCGCGAAAGCGGACAGGGATGGGGAGCAGTACTTC. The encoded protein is CASSAKADRDGEQYF. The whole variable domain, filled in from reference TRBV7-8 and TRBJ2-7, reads GAGVSQSPRYKVAKRGQDVALRCDPISGHVSLFWYQQALGQGPEFLTYFQNEAQLDKSGLPSDRFFAERPEGSVSTLKIQRTQQEDSAVYLCASSAKADRDGEQYFGPGTRLTVT.

CDR3 sequence (DNA): TGTGCCAGCAGCTCATCTAGCGGGGGTTACAATGAGCAGTTCTTC. Protein product: CASSSSSGGYNEQFF. This chain links TRBV11-2 with TRBJ2-1; 10 bases are a match to TRBD2. The germline gives CDR1 SGHAT, CDR2 FQNNGV. Trimming took 4 bases from V and 4 from J; bases not matched to a gene: 4. The CDR3 is made up of 15 amino acids.

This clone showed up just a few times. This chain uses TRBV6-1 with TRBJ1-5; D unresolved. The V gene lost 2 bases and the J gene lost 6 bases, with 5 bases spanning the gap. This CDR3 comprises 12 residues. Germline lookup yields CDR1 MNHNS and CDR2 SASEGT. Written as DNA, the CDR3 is TGTGCCAGCAGTGAATGGGCTCAGCCCCAGCATTTT. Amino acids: CASSEWAQPQHF.

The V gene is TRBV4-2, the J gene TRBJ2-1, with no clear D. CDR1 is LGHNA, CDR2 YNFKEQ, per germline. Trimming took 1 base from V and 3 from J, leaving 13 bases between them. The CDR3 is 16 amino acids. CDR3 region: CASSQVPVGVYNEQFF. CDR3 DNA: TGTGCCAGCAGCCAAGTCCCGGTGGGCGTCTACAATGAGCAGTTCTTC.

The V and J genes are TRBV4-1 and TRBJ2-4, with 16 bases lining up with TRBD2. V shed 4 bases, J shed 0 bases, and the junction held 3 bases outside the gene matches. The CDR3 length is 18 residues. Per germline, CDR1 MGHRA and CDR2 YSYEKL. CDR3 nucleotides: TGCGCCAGCAGCCCGGGACTAGCGGGAGGGCGAGCCAAAAACATTCAGTACTTC. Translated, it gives CASSPGLAGGRAKNIQYF.

The CDR3 coding sequence is TGCGCCAGCAGCTTGGCGTCCGGCGTAACAGCCTATAATTCACCCCTCCACTTT. Amino acids: CASSLASGVTAYNSPLHF. The chain employs TRBV5-1 and TRBJ1-6; unclear D gene. The CDR3 totals 18 residues. The germline V gene encodes CDR1 SGHRS and CDR2 YFSETQ. Trimming stripped 0 bases from V and 2 bases from J, with 15 bases between. Full variable domain (remainder filled in from reference TRBV5-1 and TRBJ1-6): KAGVTQTPRYLIKTRGQQVTLSCSPISGHRSVSWYQQTPGQGLQFLFEYFSETQRNKGNFPGRFSGRQFSNSRSEMNVSTLELGDSALYLCASSLASGVTAYNSPLHFGNGTRLTVT.

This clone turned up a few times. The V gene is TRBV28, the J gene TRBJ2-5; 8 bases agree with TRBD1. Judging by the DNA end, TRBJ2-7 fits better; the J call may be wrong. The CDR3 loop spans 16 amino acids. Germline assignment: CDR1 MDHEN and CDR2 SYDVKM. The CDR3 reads CASSERRGPSSYEQYF. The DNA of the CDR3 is TGTGCCAGCAGTGAGCGCAGGGGGCCAAGCTCCTACGAGCAGTACTTC.

CDR3 DNA sequence: TGTGCCAGCAGTTTCCAGACAGACCTAATGGGGTATGGCTACACCTTC. Protein: CASSFQTDLMGYGYTF. The V and J genes are TRBV27 and TRBJ1-2, with D possibly being TRBD1 (5 bases). From germline, CDR1 is MNHEY and CDR2 SMNVEV (reference sequence). The CDR3 runs 16 residues. Between the trimmed V and J ends, which lost 3 bases and 5 bases, there was a span of 19 bases.

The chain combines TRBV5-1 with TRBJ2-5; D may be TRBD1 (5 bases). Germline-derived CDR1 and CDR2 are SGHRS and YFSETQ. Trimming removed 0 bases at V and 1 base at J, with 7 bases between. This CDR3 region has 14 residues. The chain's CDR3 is CASSLGQPQETQYF. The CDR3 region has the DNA TGCGCCAGCAGCTTGGGACAGCCCCAAGAGACCCAGTACTTC.

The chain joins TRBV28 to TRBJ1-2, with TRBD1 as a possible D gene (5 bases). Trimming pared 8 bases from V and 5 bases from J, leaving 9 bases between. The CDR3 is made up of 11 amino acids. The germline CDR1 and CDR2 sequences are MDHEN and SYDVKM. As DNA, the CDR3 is TGTGCCAGCGGGGGACTATATGGCTACACCTTC. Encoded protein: CASGGLYGYTF.

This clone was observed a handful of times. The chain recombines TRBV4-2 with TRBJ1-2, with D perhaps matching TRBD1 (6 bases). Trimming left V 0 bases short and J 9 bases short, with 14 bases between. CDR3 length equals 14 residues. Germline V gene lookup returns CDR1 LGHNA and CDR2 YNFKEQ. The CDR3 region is CASSQDFTGIRYTF. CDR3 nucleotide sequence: TGTGCCAGCAGCCAAGATTTTACAGGGATCCGCTACACCTTC.

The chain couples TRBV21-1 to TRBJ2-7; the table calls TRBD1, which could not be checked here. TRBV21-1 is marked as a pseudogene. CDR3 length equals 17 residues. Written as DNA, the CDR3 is TGTGCCAGCAGCAACCTGGATCCGGGACAGCCCTCCTACGAGCAGTACTTC. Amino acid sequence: CASSNLDPGQPSYEQYF.

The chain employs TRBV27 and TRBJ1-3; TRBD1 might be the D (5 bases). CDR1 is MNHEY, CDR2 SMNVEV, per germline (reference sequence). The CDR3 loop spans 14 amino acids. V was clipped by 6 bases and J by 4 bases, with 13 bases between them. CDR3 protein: CASSLGGVGNTIYF. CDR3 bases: TGTGCCAGCAGCCTAGGAGGGGTAGGAAACACCATATATTTT.

In DNA form, the CDR3 reads TGTGCCAGTAGACTTGCAGATACGCAGTATTTT. It specifies CASRLADTQYF. The V call is TRBV2, the J call TRBJ2-3; no clear D. Germline loops: CDR1 SNHLY, CDR2 FYNNEI. The CDR3 length is 11 residues. V was trimmed by 9 bases and J by 4 bases, leaving 8 bases between them. Full variable domain (missing parts from reference TRBV2 and TRBJ2-3): EPEVTQTPSHQVTQMGQEVILRCVPISNHLYFYWYRQILGQKVEFLVSFYNNEISEKSEIFDDQFSVERPDGSNFTLKIRSTKLEDSAMYFCASRLADTQYFGPGTRLTVL.

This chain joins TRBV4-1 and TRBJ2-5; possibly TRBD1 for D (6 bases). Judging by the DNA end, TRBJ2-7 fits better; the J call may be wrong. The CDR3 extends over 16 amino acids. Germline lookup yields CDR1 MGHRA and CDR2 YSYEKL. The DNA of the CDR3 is TGCGCCAGCAGCCAAGACATACCGACAGGAACCTACGAGCAGTACTTC. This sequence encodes CASSQDIPTGTYEQYF.

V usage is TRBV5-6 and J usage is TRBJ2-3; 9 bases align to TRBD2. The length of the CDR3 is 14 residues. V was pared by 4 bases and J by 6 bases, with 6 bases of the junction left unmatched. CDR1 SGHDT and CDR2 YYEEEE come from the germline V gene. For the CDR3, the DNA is TGTGCCAGCAGCCATAGCGGGAGAGAGGATACGCAGTATTTT. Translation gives CASSHSGREDTQYF.

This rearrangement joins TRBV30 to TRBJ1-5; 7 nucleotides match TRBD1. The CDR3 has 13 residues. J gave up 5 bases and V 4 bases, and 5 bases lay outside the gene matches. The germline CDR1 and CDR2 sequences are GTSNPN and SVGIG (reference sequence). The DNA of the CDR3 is TGTGCCTGGAACCCCGGGACAGATCAGCCCCAGCATTTT. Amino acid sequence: CAWNPGTDQPQHF.

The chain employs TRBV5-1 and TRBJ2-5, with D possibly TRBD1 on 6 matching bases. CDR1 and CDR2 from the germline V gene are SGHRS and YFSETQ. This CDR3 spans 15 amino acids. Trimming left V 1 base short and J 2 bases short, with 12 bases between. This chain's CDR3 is CASSLQRDKQETQYF. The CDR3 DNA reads TGCGCCAGCAGCTTGCAAAGGGACAAGCAAGAGACCCAGTACTTC.

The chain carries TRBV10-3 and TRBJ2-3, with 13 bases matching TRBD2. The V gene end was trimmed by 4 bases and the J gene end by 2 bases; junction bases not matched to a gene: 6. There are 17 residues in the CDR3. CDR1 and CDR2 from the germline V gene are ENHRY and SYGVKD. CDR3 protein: CAISGGTSGVTTDTQYF. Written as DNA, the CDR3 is TGTGCCATCAGTGGGGGGACTAGCGGGGTAACCACAGATACGCAGTATTTT.

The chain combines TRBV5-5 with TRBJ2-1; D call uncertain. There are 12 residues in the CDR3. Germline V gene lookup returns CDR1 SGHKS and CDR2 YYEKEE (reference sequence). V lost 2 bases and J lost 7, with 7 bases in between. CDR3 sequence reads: CASSFSGNEQFF. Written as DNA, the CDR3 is TGTGCCAGCAGCTTTTCCGGGAATGAGCAGTTCTTC.

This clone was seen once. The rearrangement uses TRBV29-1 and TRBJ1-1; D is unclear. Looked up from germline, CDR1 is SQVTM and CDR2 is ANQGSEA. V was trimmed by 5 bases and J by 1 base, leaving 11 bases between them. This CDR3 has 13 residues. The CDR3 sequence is CSVKTVSNTEAFF. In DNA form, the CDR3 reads TGCAGCGTTAAAACGGTCTCGAACACTGAAGCTTTCTTT.

CDR3 nucleotide sequence: TGTGCCAGCAGTTCCCGACAGGGGGCGTTAGTTGAAAAACTGTTTTTT. It is translated as CASSSRQGALVEKLFF. The rearrangement links TRBV28 to TRBJ1-4, with TRBD1 matching 10 bases. The CDR3 contains 16 residues. V dropped 4 bases and J dropped 7; count of bases not matched to a gene: 9. Germline CDR1 is MDHEN and CDR2 is SYDVKM.

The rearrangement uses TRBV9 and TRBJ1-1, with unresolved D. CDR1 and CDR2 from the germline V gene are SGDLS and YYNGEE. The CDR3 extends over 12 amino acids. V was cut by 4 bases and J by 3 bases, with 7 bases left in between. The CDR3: CASSPLDTEAFF. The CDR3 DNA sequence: TGTGCCAGCAGCCCTTTAGACACTGAAGCTTTCTTT.

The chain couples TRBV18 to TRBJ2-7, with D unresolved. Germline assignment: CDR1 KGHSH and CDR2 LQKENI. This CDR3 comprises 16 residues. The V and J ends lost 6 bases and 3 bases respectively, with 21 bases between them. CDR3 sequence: CASSPRPPGENYEQYF. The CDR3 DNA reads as TGTGCCAGCTCGCCCCGTCCCCCCGGAGAAAACTACGAGCAGTACTTC.

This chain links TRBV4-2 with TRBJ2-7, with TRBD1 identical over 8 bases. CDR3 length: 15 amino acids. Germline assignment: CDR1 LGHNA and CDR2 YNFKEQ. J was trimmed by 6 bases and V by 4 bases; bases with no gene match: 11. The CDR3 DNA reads TGTGCCAGCAGCCCACGGACAGGGTATAGGAGCGAGCAGTACTTC. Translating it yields CASSPRTGYRSEQYF.

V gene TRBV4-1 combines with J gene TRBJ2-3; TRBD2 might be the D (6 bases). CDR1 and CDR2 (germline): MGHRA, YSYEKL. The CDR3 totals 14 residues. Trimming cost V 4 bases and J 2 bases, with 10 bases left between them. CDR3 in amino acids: CASSPRTNTDTQYF. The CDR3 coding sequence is TGCGCCAGCAGCCCCAGGACTAACACAGATACGCAGTATTTT.

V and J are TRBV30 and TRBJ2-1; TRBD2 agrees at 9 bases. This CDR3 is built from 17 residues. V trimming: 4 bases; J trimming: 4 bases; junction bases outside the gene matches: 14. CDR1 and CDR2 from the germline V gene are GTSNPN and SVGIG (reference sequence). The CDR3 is CAWIGLAGLRVYNEQFF. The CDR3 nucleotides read TGTGCCTGGATTGGGCTAGCGGGATTGAGGGTGTACAATGAGCAGTTCTTC.

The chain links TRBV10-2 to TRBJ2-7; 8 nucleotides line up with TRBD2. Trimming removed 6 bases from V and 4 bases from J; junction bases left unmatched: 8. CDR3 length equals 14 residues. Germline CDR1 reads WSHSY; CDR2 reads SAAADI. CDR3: CASRAPSGFYEQYF. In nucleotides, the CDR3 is TGCGCCAGCAGGGCGCCTAGCGGGTTTTACGAGCAGTACTTC.